The 3 T cell receptor beta chains reported below all come from one sample, sequenced in a study of identical twins. TCRdb reprocessed the 5' RACE reads via MiXCR and lists one record per CDR3 protein. The data show 200,000 to 250,000 distinct CDR3 sequences, 6.5% seen once. The same sample was also used in a study of T cells expressing NK-cell markers.

Sequenced: CD8+ T cells sorted from blood. All receptors derive from a young woman in good health.

This clonotype was counted between two and nine times. The chain joins TRBV7-9 to TRBJ1-1; D gene ambiguous. Germline CDR1 is SEHNR and CDR2 is FQNEAQ (reference sequence). Trimming cost V 5 bases and J 8 bases, with 15 bases left between them. This CDR3 contains 13 residues. The DNA for the CDR3 is TGTGCCAGCAGCCGAGCGGGCGAACGAGAAGCTTTCTTT. Encoded protein: CASSRAGEREAFF.

This chain uses TRBV20-1 with TRBJ2-7; no firm D call. Looked up from germline, CDR1 is DFQATT and CDR2 is SNEGSKA (reference sequence). The CDR3 is 13 amino acids. V was cut by 4 bases and J by 0 bases, with 10 bases left in between. CDR3 sequence (DNA): TGCAGTGCTACGATTGGGGTCTCCTACGAGCAGTACTTC. Amino acid sequence: CSATIGVSYEQYF.

This clonotype was seen repeatedly, ten times or more. The V call is TRBV6-2 or TRBV6-3, the J call TRBJ2-1, with a possible D match to TRBD2 (5 bases). Trimming took 2 bases from V and 4 from J, leaving 9 bases between them. Per the germline V gene, CDR1 is MNHEY and CDR2 is SVGEGT. This CDR3 has 14 residues. CDR3 residues: CASSYEAEYNEQFF. The CDR3 DNA follows: TGTGCCAGCAGTTACGAAGCGGAGTACAATGAGCAGTTCTTC.